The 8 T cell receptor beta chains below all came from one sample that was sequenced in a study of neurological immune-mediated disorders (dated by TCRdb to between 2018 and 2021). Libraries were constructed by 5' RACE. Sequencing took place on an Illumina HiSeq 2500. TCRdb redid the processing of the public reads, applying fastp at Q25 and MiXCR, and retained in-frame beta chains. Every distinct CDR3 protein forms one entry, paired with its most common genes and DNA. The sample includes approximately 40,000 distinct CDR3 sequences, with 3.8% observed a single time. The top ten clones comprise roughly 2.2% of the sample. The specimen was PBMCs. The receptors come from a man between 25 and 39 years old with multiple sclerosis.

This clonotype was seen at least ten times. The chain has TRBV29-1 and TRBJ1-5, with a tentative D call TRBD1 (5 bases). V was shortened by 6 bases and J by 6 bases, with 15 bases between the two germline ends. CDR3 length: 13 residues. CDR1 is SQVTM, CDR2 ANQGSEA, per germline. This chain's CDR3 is CSVGLVGGQPQHF. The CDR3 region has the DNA TGCAGCGTAGGCCTTGTGGGGGGTCAGCCCCAGCATTTT.

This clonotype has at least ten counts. CDR3 sequence (DNA): TGCAGTGCTAGCCGGGACAGGGGGCGCCTCTACGAGCAGTACTTC. As protein: CSASRDRGRLYEQYF. The genes are TRBV20-1 and TRBJ2-7; 12 bases map to TRBD1. V dropped 3 bases and J dropped 3; count of bases not matched to a gene: 6. The germline V gene encodes CDR1 DFQATT and CDR2 SNEGSKA (reference sequence). This CDR3 region has 15 residues.

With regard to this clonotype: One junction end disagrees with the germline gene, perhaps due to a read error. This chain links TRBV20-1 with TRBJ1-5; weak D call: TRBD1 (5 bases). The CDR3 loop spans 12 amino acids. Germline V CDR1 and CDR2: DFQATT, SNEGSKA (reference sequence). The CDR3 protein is CSARDAGGAQNF. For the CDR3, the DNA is TGCAGTGCTAGAGATGCCGGAGGGGCCCAGAATTTT.

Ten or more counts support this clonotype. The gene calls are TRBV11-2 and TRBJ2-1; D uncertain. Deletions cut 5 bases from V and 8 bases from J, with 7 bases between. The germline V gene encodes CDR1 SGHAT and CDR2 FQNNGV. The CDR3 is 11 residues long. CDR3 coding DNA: TGTGCCAGCAGCCGGGCACATGAGCAGTTCTTC. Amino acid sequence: CASSRAHEQFF.

The CDR3 DNA sequence: TGTGCCAGCAGTTCCGGGACAGGGCTCATGAACACTGAAGCTTTCTTT. Residues: CASSSGTGLMNTEAFF. The V gene is TRBV12-3 or TRBV12-4, the J gene TRBJ1-1; 9 bases match TRBD1. The V and J ends lost 4 bases and 0 bases, in that order; junction bases with no gene match: 6. The CDR3 is 16 residues long.

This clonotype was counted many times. CDR3: CSASGRMGNIQYF. The CDR3 DNA is TGCAGTGCGTCGGGCCGGATGGGAAACATTCAGTACTTC. This chain connects TRBV20-1 to TRBJ2-4; D is uncertain. The germline gives CDR1 DFQATT, CDR2 SNEGSKA (reference sequence). The CDR3 is made up of 13 amino acids. V lost 6 bases, J lost 6 bases, and 15 bases lay in between.

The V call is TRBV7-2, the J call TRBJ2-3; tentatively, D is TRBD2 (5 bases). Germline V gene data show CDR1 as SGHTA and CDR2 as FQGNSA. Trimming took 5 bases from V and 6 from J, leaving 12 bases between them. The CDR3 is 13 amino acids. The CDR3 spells CASSKGTRDTQYF. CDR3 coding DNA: TGTGCCAGCAGCAAGGGAACTAGGGATACGCAGTATTTT.

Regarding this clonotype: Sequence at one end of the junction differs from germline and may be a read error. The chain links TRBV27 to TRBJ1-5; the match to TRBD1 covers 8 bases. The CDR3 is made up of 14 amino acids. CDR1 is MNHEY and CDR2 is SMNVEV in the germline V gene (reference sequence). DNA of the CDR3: TGTGCCACCTCAGGGGGCCTGAAAGGGCAGCCCCAGAATTTT. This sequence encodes CATSGGLKGQPQNF.